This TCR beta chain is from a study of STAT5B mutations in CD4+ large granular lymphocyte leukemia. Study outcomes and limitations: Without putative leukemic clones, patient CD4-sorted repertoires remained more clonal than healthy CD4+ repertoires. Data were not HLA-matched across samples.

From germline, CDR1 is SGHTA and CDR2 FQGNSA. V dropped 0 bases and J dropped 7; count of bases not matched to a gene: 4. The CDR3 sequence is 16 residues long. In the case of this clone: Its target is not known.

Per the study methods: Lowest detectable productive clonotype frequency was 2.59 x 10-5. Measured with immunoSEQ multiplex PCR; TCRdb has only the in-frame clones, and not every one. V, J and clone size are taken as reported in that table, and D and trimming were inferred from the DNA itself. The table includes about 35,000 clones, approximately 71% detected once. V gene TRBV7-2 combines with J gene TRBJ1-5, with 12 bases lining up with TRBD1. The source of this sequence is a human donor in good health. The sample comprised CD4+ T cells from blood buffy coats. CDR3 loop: CASSLAGTGGGQPQHF. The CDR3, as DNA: TGTGCCAGCAGCTTAGCGGGGACAGGGGGCGGACAGCCCCAGCATTTT.